One sample yielded the 10 T cell receptor beta chains listed below, sequenced in a study of shared clonotypes between healthy human individuals. Terminally differentiated effector memory CD45RA+ cells were left out of the naive CD8 fraction, which was CD45RO-negative and positively selected for CCR7. Method: immunoSEQ multiplex PCR; TCRdb's copy keeps in-frame clones and lacks some. This sample has nearly 600,000 clones, with about 95% found just once. Sequencing was performed on naive CD8+ T cells sorted from blood. The receptor source for this set is a woman aged 30 to 39 in good health.

The chain uses TRBV2 and TRBJ1-1, with D unresolved. V was clipped by 6 bases and J by 1 base, with 9 bases between them. Germline V gene data show CDR1 as SNHLY and CDR2 as FYNNEI. This CDR3 has 13 residues. CDR3 sequence reads: CASRAFQNTEAFF. The DNA for the CDR3 is TGTGCCAGCAGGGCCTTTCAGAACACTGAAGCTTTCTTT.

This sequence joins TRBV7-8 and TRBJ1-1; D not resolved. The ends were cut back, 3 bases at V and 1 base at J, with 3 bases in the middle. In germline, CDR1 is SGHVS, CDR2 FQNEAQ. This CDR3 is 12 amino acids long. The CDR3 DNA reads as TGTGCCAGCAGCTTTTGGAACACTGAAGCTTTCTTT. Protein: CASSFWNTEAFF.

The CDR3 DNA sequence: TGTGCCACCAGCACGGCTCAGGGAGGTGGGGCCAACGTCCTGACTTTC. It translates to CATSTAQGGGANVLTF. The chain links TRBV15 to TRBJ2-6; the D gene is possibly TRBD2 (6 bases). Germline loops: CDR1 LNHNV, CDR2 YYDKDF (reference sequence). The CDR3 has 16 amino acids. V was clipped by 4 bases and J by 3 bases, with 13 bases between them.

J is TRBJ2-2 and V is TRBV9, with TRBD2 matching over 9 bases. The trim removed 3 bases at V and 11 bases at J, leaving 17 bases unmatched. The CDR3 has 17 residues. Germline CDR1 and CDR2: SGDLS and YYNGEE. The CDR3 coding sequence is TGTGCCAGCAGCGGGGATAGATGGACTAGCGCAAAAGACGAGCTGTTTTTT. Its protein product is CASSGDRWTSAKDELFF.

The V call is TRBV23-1, the J call TRBJ1-2; D is unresolved. TRBV23-1 is an ORF, and what it does is uncertain. This CDR3 is 15 amino acids long. Trimming pared 0 bases from V and 4 bases from J, leaving 12 bases between. CDR3 sequence: CASSQSEQRLYGYTF. The CDR3 DNA sequence: TGCGCCAGCAGTCAATCCGAACAGAGACTCTATGGCTACACCTTC.

This rearrangement joins TRBV4-2 to TRBJ2-5, with TRBD1 matching 11 bases. The length of the CDR3 is 15 residues. Unmatched junction bases numbered 3, after V lost 5 bases and J lost 1 base. CDR1 is LGHNA, CDR2 YNFKEQ, per germline. The CDR3 nucleotides read TGTGCCAGCAGCTCGGACAGGGGGCTCCAAGAGACCCAGTACTTC. The encoded protein is CASSSDRGLQETQYF.

V usage is TRBV20-1 and J usage is TRBJ2-5; D gene ambiguous. The J call may be incorrect, as the DNA end agrees better with TRBJ2-7. The CDR3 totals 10 residues. The V gene's germline CDR1 is DFQATT and CDR2 SNEGSKA (reference sequence). Here the CDR3 reads CSANIYEQYF. In DNA, the CDR3 is TGCAGTGCCAATATCTACGAGCAGTACTTC.

This chain uses TRBV5-4 with TRBJ2-7; the D gene is possibly TRBD1 (6 bases). The germline V gene encodes CDR1 SGHNT and CDR2 YYREEE (reference sequence). The CDR3 loop spans 15 amino acids. The V gene lost 3 bases and the J gene lost 0 bases, with 13 bases spanning the gap. Here the CDR3 reads CASSSGQGFSYEQYF. In nucleotides, the CDR3 is TGTGCCAGCAGCTCGGGTCAGGGGTTCTCCTACGAGCAGTACTTC.

The chain couples TRBV21-1 to TRBJ2-2. TRBV21-1 is labeled a pseudogene. The length of the CDR3 is 15 residues. The CDR3 region is CASRNPGRDTGELFF. In DNA, the CDR3 is TGTGCCAGCAGGAACCCGGGACGCGACACCGGGGAGCTGTTTTTT.

CDR3 coding DNA: TGTGCCAGCAGTCCGGGACTAGCGGGAGGCCACTACGAGCAGTACTTC. Its protein product is CASSPGLAGGHYEQYF. V and J are TRBV28 and TRBJ2-7; the match to TRBD2 covers 15 bases. Unmatched junction bases numbered 5, after V lost 5 bases and J lost 3 bases. The CDR3 is 16 residues long. Germline assignment: CDR1 MDHEN and CDR2 SYDVKM.